The rows below give T cell receptor beta chains drawn from one sample of a study of blood T cell repertoires in COVID-19. Using immunoSEQ multiplex PCR, the repertoire was profiled, and TCRdb retains in-frame clones only, with some absent. The table lists a few hundred thousand clones, approximately 85% of them singletons, with 0.87% in the top ten. The sequenced sample consisted of peripheral blood. Receptors originate from a human donor with COVID-19, enrolled during active disease. The donor label of this sample is uncertain. CDR3s include the opening cysteine and the closing phenylalanine or tryptophan. A D gene is named only where the DNA matches it firmly. Not every row has a clone size; where given, it reads once, few, many or a size class.

cdr3_length	d_call	v_call	clone_size	j_call	cdr3_nt	cdr3_aa
16	TRBD2	TRBV7-8	-	TRBJ2-1	TGTGCCAGCAGCTTAGTTTGGCTAGCGGGAGAAAATGAGCAGTTCTTC	CASSLVWLAGENEQFF
17	TRBD1	TRBV4-1	-	TRBJ1-1	TGCGCCAGCAGCCAAGATTTACAGGGGGCCATGAACACTGAAGCTTTCTTT	CASSQDLQGAMNTEAFF
12	-	TRBV6-5	-	TRBJ2-5	TGTGCCAGCAGTCAGGGAGGCGAGACCCAGTACTTC	CASSQGGETQYF
14	TRBD1	TRBV7-2	-	TRBJ1-4	TGTGCCAGCAGCGGGACAGGGGTGTCAGGAAAACTGTTTTTT	CASSGTGVSGKLFF
15	TRBD2	TRBV6-2/TRBV6-3	-	TRBJ2-1	TGTGCCAGCAGTCGGACTAGCGGGTCTCTCAATGAGCAGTTCTTC	CASSRTSGSLNEQFF
14	-	TRBV3-1/TRBV3-2	-	TRBJ1-5	TGTGCCAGCAGCCACTGGGGGGGAAATCAGCCCCAGCATTTT	CASSHWGGNQPQHF
16	TRBD2	TRBV6-2/TRBV6-3	-	TRBJ2-1	TGTGCCAGCAGTTACCCCAGCGGGAGCGTGATCAATGAGCAGTTCTTC	CASSYPSGSVINEQFF
15	TRBD2	TRBV7-2	-	TRBJ2-1	TGTGCCAGCAGCCCTCTTCCTGGAGCGGGAGTTGAGCAGTTCTTC	CASSPLPGAGVEQFF
14	TRBD1	TRBV19	-	TRBJ1-1	TGTGCCAGTAGTAGACAGGGGTTGGGCACTGAAGCTTTCTTT	CASSRQGLGTEAFF
15	-	TRBV9	-	TRBJ2-7	TGTGCCAGCAGCGTAGATCCGGACAGACCTTACGAGCAGTACTTC	CASSVDPDRPYEQYF
14	-	TRBV28	-	TRBJ1-2	TGTGCCAGCAGTTTAATCTCACTATTGAGTGGCTACACCTTC	CASSLISLLSGYTF
15	-	TRBV28	few	TRBJ1-1	TGTGCCAGCAGTTTATCCCCCAGGGGGAACACTGAAGCTTTCTTT	CASSLSPRGNTEAFF
15	TRBD2	TRBV28	-	TRBJ2-1	TGTGCCAGCAGTTTACCCGCGGGAGGGATCCATGAGCAGTTCTTC	CASSLPAGGIHEQFF
13	-	TRBV14	-	TRBJ2-3	TGTGCCAGCAGCCAACAGTATGCAGATACGCAGTATTTT	CASSQQYADTQYF
16	-	TRBV7-9	few	TRBJ1-2	TGTGCCAGCAGCTTACCTCCAAGCGACCATAACTATGGCTACACCTTC	CASSLPPSDHNYGYTF
13	-	TRBV29-1	few	TRBJ2-6	TGCAGCGTTGATGAGGCCGGAGGCAACGTCCTGACTTTC	CSVDEAGGNVLTF
18	TRBD1	TRBV5-1	few	TRBJ1-1	TGCGCCAGCAGCTTGGGGACAGGTTCAACCCTTGGGGGCACTGAAGCTTTCTTT	CASSLGTGSTLGGTEAFF
15	-	TRBV6-2/TRBV6-3	-	TRBJ1-5	TGTGCCAGCAGTCCCAGGGGCTATAGCAATCAGCCCCAGCATTTT	CASSPRGYSNQPQHF
15	-	TRBV27	-	TRBJ2-7	TGTGGCACCCGTGAAAAGCGGTGGGGGGCCTACGAGCAGTACTTC	CGTREKRWGAYEQYF
16	TRBD2	TRBV3-1/TRBV3-2	-	TRBJ2-7	TGTGCCAGCAGCCAACATCAACCCGGGACTAGTAGCGAGCAGTACTTC	CASSQHQPGTSSEQYF
14	-	TRBV6-5	-	TRBJ2-5	TGTGCCAGCAGCCGAACGTTAAGAGAAGAGACCCAGTACTTC	CASSRTLREETQYF
12	-	TRBV11-2	-	TRBJ2-2	TGTGCCAGCAGCTTGTTCGGGGGGGAGCTGTTTTTT	CASSLFGGELFF
14	TRBD2	TRBV29-1	-	TRBJ2-5	TGCAGCGGTGGACGGCGGGAGGGCCCGGAGACCCAGTACTTC	CSGGRREGPETQYF
14	-	TRBV7-2	-	TRBJ1-1	TGTGCCAGCAGCTTAGCGAGCGGGGGCTCTGAAGCTTTCTTT	CASSLASGGSEAFF
15	-	TRBV15	-	TRBJ1-4	TGTGCCACCAGCAATCTCGACAGTATTAATGAAAAACTGTTTTTT	CATSNLDSINEKLFF
18	TRBD1	TRBV5-4	-	TRBJ1-2	TGTGCCAGCAGCTTGACAGGTTACAGGGGCCTCCAGGACTATGGCTACACCTTC	CASSLTGYRGLQDYGYTF
15	TRBD1	TRBV6-2/TRBV6-3	-	TRBJ1-4	TGTGCCAGCAGCTCATTAGGACAGGGGGATGAAAAACTGTTTTTT	CASSSLGQGDEKLFF
17	TRBD2	TRBV12-5	-	TRBJ2-7	TGTGCTAGTGGTTTCACCTTGGGCGGGAGGGCCCCATTCGAGCAGTACTTC	CASGFTLGGRAPFEQYF
14	TRBD1	TRBV5-1	-	TRBJ1-3	TGCGCCAGCAGAAGGGACAGCTCTGGAAACACCATATATTTT	CASRRDSSGNTIYF
14	-	TRBV6-4	-	TRBJ2-2	TGTGCCAGCAGTGTTGTTCCAAACGGTGGGGAGCTGTTTTTT	CASSVVPNGGELFF
20	TRBD2	TRBV3-1/TRBV3-2	-	TRBJ2-5	TGTGCCAGCAGCCAATCTAGCAACGCGACTAGCGGGAGGGCCGGGGAGACCCAGTACTTC	CASSQSSNATSGRAGETQYF
14	-	TRBV19	-	TRBJ2-5	TGTGCCAGTAGTATAACCGTCGGTCCTAAGACCCAGTACTTC	CASSITVGPKTQYF
14	TRBD2	TRBV11-2	-	TRBJ2-7	TGTGCCAGCAGCTTAGCGGCTAGCGGCTACGAGCAGTACTTC	CASSLAASGYEQYF
13	-	TRBV19	-	TRBJ1-1	TGTGCCAGTACCCCGGGGGGTGACACTGAAGCTTTCTTT	CASTPGGDTEAFF
16	TRBD1	TRBV19	-	TRBJ2-3	TGTGCCAGTAGTAGCCGACAGGGAGAGGGCACAGATACGCAGTATTTT	CASSSRQGEGTDTQYF
16	-	TRBV28	-	TRBJ1-5	TGTGCCAGCAGTTCACACCGGCAGGGTAGGGATCAGCCCCAGCATTTT	CASSSHRQGRDQPQHF
15	-	TRBV28	-	TRBJ1-2	TGTGCCAGCAGTTTAGGAAACAGAAAGAACTATGGCTACACCTTC	CASSLGNRKNYGYTF
19	TRBD1	TRBV12-5	few	TRBJ2-7	TGTGCTAGTGGTTTGGTACGAGGTCTAGGACAGGGGGGTTTCCACGAGCAGTACTTC	CASGLVRGLGQGGFHEQYF
14	-	TRBV7-9	-	TRBJ2-3	TGTGCCAGCAGCCACGGTAGCGAGGCAGATACGCAGTATTTT	CASSHGSEADTQYF
15	TRBD1	TRBV7-2	-	TRBJ1-5	TGTGCCAGCAGCGGACAGGGGGCTTTTAATCAGCCCCAGCATTTT	CASSGQGAFNQPQHF
15	-	TRBV4-1	-	TRBJ1-4	TGCGCCAGCAGGTACCCTGACACATCTAATGAAAAACTGTTTTTT	CASRYPDTSNEKLFF
15	-	TRBV4-3	-	TRBJ2-2	TGCGCCAGCAGCCAAGATCTGTGGGGGCCCGGGGAGCTGTTTTTT	CASSQDLWGPGELFF
15	TRBD1	TRBV10-3	-	TRBJ1-1	TGTGCCATCAGTGATATTAATCAGGGGGCCACTGAAGCTTTCTTT	CAISDINQGATEAFF
15	TRBD1	TRBV2	-	TRBJ2-7	TGTGCCAGCAGTGAATCCGGGACAGGGTTTGACGAGCAGTACTTC	CASSESGTGFDEQYF
13	TRBD1	TRBV11-2	-	TRBJ1-2	TGTGCCAGCAGCAGACAGGGGGCCTATGGCTACACCTTC	CASSRQGAYGYTF